The 31 T cell receptor beta chains in this list originate from one sample, sequenced in a study of vaccination and CD4 T cells after COVID-19. Documented treatment: roughly 10-day PBMC culture with coronavirus spike peptide pools or control peptides (ViraFEST assay). The Oncomine TCR Beta short-read assay generated sequence data from the DNA of cultured CD4+ T cells. In TCRdb, the PCR reads were re-called with MiXCR into one record per CDR3 protein. The sample lists more than 13,000 distinct CDR3 sequences, around a fifth occurring once. These receptors lack a known antigen. Sequencing was done on a sample of cultured CD4+ T cells from blood. These receptors originate from a human donor with COVID-19.

This clonotype is labeled medium-sized (0.01 to 0.1%). A read error may produce the germline difference seen at one junction end. The gene calls are TRBV7-7 and TRBJ2-5, with TRBD1 matching 10 bases. The germline gives CDR1 SSHAT, CDR2 FNYEAQ (reference sequence). CDR3 length: 15 amino acids. CDR3 sequence reads: CASSPLPGQGETQYF. CDR3 in DNA: TGTGCTAGCAGCCCACTTCCGGGACAGGGGGAGACCCAGTACTTC.

In this sample, this clonotype turned up a few times. The rearrangement joins TRBV18 to TRBJ1-6, with a weak D call TRBD1 (6 bases). The germline V gene encodes CDR1 KGHSH and CDR2 LQKENI. CDR3 length equals 15 residues. Between the trimmed V and J ends, which lost 5 bases and 8 bases, there was a span of 16 bases. CDR3 sequence reads: CASSGGTGLYSPLHF. CDR3 DNA sequence: TGTGCCAGCTCAGGAGGAACAGGGCTGTATTCACCCCTCCACTTT.

This clonotype was picked up a small number of times. The genes are TRBV19 and TRBJ2-5, with 7 nucleotides matching TRBD2. The CDR3 loop spans 14 amino acids. Germline assignment: CDR1 LNHDA and CDR2 SQIVND (reference sequence). Trimming cost V 5 bases and J 1 base; bases outside gene matches: 4. The CDR3 nucleotides are TGTGCCAGTAGTGGAGGACTAGTCCAAGAGACCCAGTACTTC. This gives the protein CASSGGLVQETQYF.

J is TRBJ2-3 and V is TRBV5-4, with 8 bases lining up with TRBD2. This CDR3 has 15 residues. Trimming at V came to 9 bases and at J to 4 bases, leaving 13 bases not matched to a gene. Germline values: CDR1 SGHNT, CDR2 YYREEE (reference sequence). The CDR3 here is CATLNRGGGADTQYF. The CDR3 region has the DNA TGTGCCACCCTCAATCGGGGGGGCGGCGCAGATACGCAGTATTTT.

This clonotype is classed as medium-sized. V is TRBV6-1 and J is TRBJ1-1; maybe TRBD1 (5 bases). The CDR3 has 13 amino acids. CDR1 is MNHNS and CDR2 is SASEGT in the germline V gene. V was trimmed by 10 bases and J by 1 base, leaving 13 bases between them. CDR3 in amino acids: CATCRQKNTEAFF. CDR3 in DNA: TGTGCCACCTGTCGACAGAAGAACACTGAAGCTTTCTTT.

This clonotype occurred a few times. For the CDR3, the DNA is TGTGCCAGCAGTCCCGACGGGACAGGGCTCAGCGGGGAGCTGTTTTTT. Residues: CASSPDGTGLSGELFF. The rearrangement uses TRBV6-2 or TRBV6-3 and TRBJ2-2; 9 bases line up with TRBD1. Per the germline V gene, CDR1 is MNHEY and CDR2 is SVGEGT. V was pared by 5 bases and J by 7 bases, with 11 bases of the junction left unmatched. The CDR3 extends over 16 amino acids.

The chain couples TRBV19 to TRBJ2-7; tentative D call: TRBD1 (6 bases). Germline V lookup: CDR1 LNHDA, CDR2 SQIVND (reference sequence). The length of the CDR3 is 14 residues. The V and J ends lost 2 bases and 5 bases respectively, with 13 bases between them. This CDR3 is CASSIRQEGDEQYF. The DNA of the CDR3 is TGTGCCAGTAGTATAAGACAGGAAGGGGACGAGCAGTACTTC.

This clonotype came up a few times. This rearrangement joins TRBV2 to TRBJ1-4, with a possible D match to TRBD1 (6 bases). The CDR3 is 15 residues long. V lost 6 bases to trimming and J lost 3 bases, with 14 bases between them. Germline assignment: CDR1 SNHLY and CDR2 FYNNEI. Written as DNA, the CDR3 is TGTGCCAGCAGAATCCCGGGACACTCTAATGAAAAACTGTTTTTT. As protein: CASRIPGHSNEKLFF.

This clonotype was seen a few times. The genes are TRBV2 and TRBJ2-2; D may match TRBD1 or TRBD2 (6 bases each). V was pared by 8 bases and J by 4 bases, with 17 bases between. This CDR3 has 15 residues. Per germline, CDR1 SNHLY and CDR2 FYNNEI. CDR3 region: CASGTQGHGTGELFF. Written as DNA, the CDR3 is TGTGCCAGCGGGACTCAGGGGCACGGCACCGGGGAGCTGTTTTTT.

The chain joins TRBV7-6 to TRBJ2-3; unclear D gene. CDR3 size: 11 residues. Germline V gene data show CDR1 as SGHVS and CDR2 as FNYEAQ. Trimming removed 8 bases at V and 3 bases at J, with 6 bases between. DNA of the CDR3: TGTGCCAGCGACGGGACAGATACGCAGTATTTT. Its translation is CASDGTDTQYF. Full variable domain (outside the CDR3, taken from reference TRBV7-6 and TRBJ2-3): GAGVSQSPRYKVTKRGQDVALRCDPISGHVSLYWYRQALGQGPEFLTYFNYEAQQDKSGLPNDRFSAERPEGSISTLTIQRTEQRDSAMYRCASDGTDTQYFGPGTRLTVL.

This clonotype is medium-sized by share. V usage is TRBV6-1 and J usage is TRBJ1-4, with D tentatively TRBD1 (6 bases). The ends were cut back, 5 bases at V and 5 bases at J, with 12 bases in the middle. Germline V gene sequence: CDR1 MNHNS, CDR2 SASEGT. The CDR3 runs to 14 residues. DNA for the CDR3: TGTGCCAGCAGTCAAACGGGGGCGAATGAAAAACTGTTTTTT. It codes for CASSQTGANEKLFF.

This chain connects TRBV28 to TRBJ1-1; no definite D call. This CDR3 spans 12 amino acids. CDR1 is MDHEN and CDR2 is SYDVKM in the germline V gene. V shed 2 bases and J shed 8 bases, with 9 bases lying between them. The CDR3 reads CASSLPLVEAFF. CDR3 nucleotide sequence: TGTGCCAGCAGTTTACCGCTAGTAGAAGCTTTCTTT.

The genes are TRBV19 and TRBJ2-2, with a tentative D call TRBD1 (5 bases). This CDR3 comprises 14 residues. The germline CDR1 and CDR2 sequences are LNHDA and SQIVND (reference sequence). V lost 9 bases and J 3 bases, leaving 14 bases between the germline ends. The CDR3 spells CASTTVRHTGELFF. CDR3 coding DNA: TGTGCCAGCACGACAGTTAGGCACACCGGGGAGCTGTTTTTT. The full variable domain, with the rest looked up from reference TRBV19 and TRBJ2-2, is DGGITQSPKYLFRKEGQNVTLSCEQNLNHDAMYWYRQDPGQGLRLIYYSQIVNDFQKGDIAEGYSVSREKKESFPLTVTSAQKNPTAFYLCASTTVRHTGELFFGEGSRLTVL.

The sample holds a few counts of this clonotype. J is TRBJ1-2 and V is TRBV7-2, with 10 bases that match TRBD1. CDR3 length: 14 residues. V was clipped by 5 bases and J by 8 bases; unmatched bases: 8. Germline V gene data show CDR1 as SGHTA and CDR2 as FQGNSA. This CDR3 is CASSVDRGLIGYTF. For the CDR3, the DNA is TGTGCCAGCAGCGTCGACAGGGGGCTAATAGGCTACACCTTC.

The rearrangement uses TRBV9 and TRBJ2-7; D possibly corresponds to TRBD1 (7 bases). V lost 3 bases, J lost 7 bases, and 17 bases lay in between. Germline values: CDR1 SGDLS, CDR2 YYNGEE. This CDR3 region has 14 residues. CDR3 nucleotides: TGTGCCAGCAGCGCGGACCCCCCAGGGGGGGAGCAGTACTTC. Amino acid sequence: CASSADPPGGEQYF.

The chain employs TRBV29-1 and TRBJ2-7; D may be TRBD1 or TRBD2 (5 bases each). Trimming shortened V by 3 bases and J by 2 bases, and 14 bases separated the two germline ends. CDR1 is SQVTM and CDR2 is ANQGSEA in the germline V gene. The CDR3 has 14 residues. The DNA of the CDR3 is TGCAGCGTTGAGAGGGGTCCTGGAACCTACGAGCAGTACTTC. As protein: CSVERGPGTYEQYF.

The J gene is TRBJ2-7, the V gene TRBV19, with TRBD1 matching 9 bases. The junction had 5 bases not matched to a gene; V was cut back by 5 bases and J by 6 bases. The CDR3 consists of 13 residues. Looked up from germline, CDR1 is LNHDA and CDR2 is SQIVND (reference sequence). The CDR3: CASSRDRDGEQYF. Written as DNA, the CDR3 is TGTGCCAGTAGTCGGGACAGGGACGGCGAGCAGTACTTC.

The J gene is TRBJ1-2, the V gene TRBV7-3; maybe TRBD1 (5 bases). V was trimmed by 8 bases and J by 4 bases, leaving 14 bases between them. The CDR3 is made up of 13 amino acids. The V gene's germline CDR1 is SGHTA and CDR2 FQGTGA. CDR3 residues: CASGGGSAYGYTF. The CDR3 DNA reads TGTGCCAGCGGGGGGGGTTCTGCCTATGGCTACACCTTC.

The DNA for the CDR3 is TGTGCCAGCATACCGGGGGGAACGAATCAGCCCCAGCATTTT. This sequence encodes CASIPGGTNQPQHF. The chain uses TRBV28 and TRBJ1-5; D is perhaps TRBD1 (5 bases). Germline assignment: CDR1 MDHEN and CDR2 SYDVKM. V was shortened by 7 bases and J by 4 bases, with 14 bases between the two germline ends. This CDR3 contains 14 residues.

This clonotype was seen only a few times. The V call is TRBV7-2, the J call TRBJ1-1; a weak D match, TRBD1 (5 bases). This CDR3 is built from 15 residues. V was trimmed by 4 bases and J by 5 bases, leaving 17 bases between them. Germline values: CDR1 SGHTA, CDR2 FQGNSA. CDR3 loop: CASSSTWEGWTEAFF. The CDR3 bases are TGTGCCAGCAGCTCCACCTGGGAGGGGTGGACTGAAGCTTTCTTT.

The V and J genes are TRBV4-1 and TRBJ2-5; the match to TRBD1 covers 10 bases. V shed 0 bases and J 5 bases; nucleotides not matched to a gene: 6. Per germline, CDR1 MGHRA and CDR2 YSYEKL. This CDR3 is 16 amino acids long. The CDR3 DNA sequence: TGCGCCAGCAGCCAAGACAGGACAGGGGGGTGGGAGACCCAGTACTTC. It translates to CASSQDRTGGWETQYF.

This clonotype has a handful of counts. This rearrangement joins TRBV5-4 to TRBJ1-1, with D perhaps TRBD1 (5 bases). Germline-derived CDR1 and CDR2 are SGHNT and YYREEE (reference sequence). V was clipped by 1 base and J by 0 bases, with 10 bases between them. The CDR3 totals 15 residues. In nucleotides, the CDR3 is TGTGCCAGCAGCTTGCCACAGGACATGAACACTGAAGCTTTCTTT. It yields the protein CASSLPQDMNTEAFF.

This clonotype has just a few counts. V and J are TRBV11-3 and TRBJ2-7, with D perhaps being TRBD1 or TRBD2 (5 bases each). Germline CDR1 is SGHNT and CDR2 is YENEEA. Trimming took off 3 bases at V and 6 bases at J, with 15 bases between the two ends. The CDR3 sequence is 14 residues long. The CDR3 sequence: CASSLARTGTEQYF. The DNA for the CDR3 is TGTGCCAGCAGCTTGGCCCGTACGGGGACCGAGCAGTACTTC.

Regarding this clonotype: A clone one base away is much larger, so this may be a read error. The CDR3 does not end in the conserved phenylalanine or tryptophan, so this is likely a read error. The V call is TRBV27, the J call TRBJ1-6; D is possibly TRBD1 (6 bases). The germline V gene has CDR1 MNHEY and CDR2 SMNVEV (reference sequence). Trimming cost V 2 bases and J 14 bases, with 16 bases left between them. The CDR3 is made up of 14 amino acids. The CDR3 loop is CASSLPRGGGALHY. CDR3 DNA sequence: TGTGCCAGCAGTTTACCCAGGGGTGGTGGGGCCCTCCACTAT.

This clonotype is classed as medium-sized. The V and J genes are TRBV20-1 and TRBJ1-6, with TRBD1 matching over 7 bases. The CDR3 runs 13 residues. V trimming: 3 bases; J trimming: 9 bases; junction bases outside the gene matches: 5. Per germline, CDR1 DFQATT and CDR2 SNEGSKA (reference sequence). CDR3 amino acids: CSASRDSISPLHF. DNA for the CDR3: TGCAGTGCTAGCAGGGACAGCATTTCACCCCTCCACTTT.

The chain uses TRBV10-3 and TRBJ1-3, with D uncertain. V shed 3 bases and J shed 0 bases, with 3 bases lying between them. The CDR3 has 13 residues. Per germline, CDR1 ENHRY and CDR2 SYGVKD. The CDR3 here is CAISDNSGNTIYF. The CDR3 DNA sequence: TGTGCCATCAGTGACAACTCTGGAAACACCATATATTTT.

This clonotype was counted a few times. This chain links TRBV11-3 with TRBJ1-2; no firm D call. Germline values: CDR1 SGHNT, CDR2 YENEEA. Trimming shortened V by 8 bases and J by 4 bases, and 11 bases separated the two germline ends. This CDR3 is 12 amino acids long. CDR3 nucleotides: TGTGCCAGCGGCGGCGCAGGCTATGGCTACACCTTC. Translated, it gives CASGGAGYGYTF.

This clonotype was observed a single time. The conserved phenylalanine or tryptophan is not found at the CDR3 terminus, so this likely reflects a read error. The chain is built from TRBV6-5 and TRBJ1-1; the D gene is possibly TRBD1 (6 bases). Germline lookup yields CDR1 MNHEY and CDR2 SVGAGI. This CDR3 contains 19 residues. Between the trimmed V and J ends, which lost 0 bases and 3 bases, there was a span of 23 bases. CDR3 sequence (DNA): TGTGCCAGCAGTTACTCGATGTCTTGGGGGCTGGAGAGGGACACTGAAGCTTTCTTG. Translating it yields CASSYSMSWGLERDTEAFL.

The chain carries TRBV5-1 and TRBJ2-3; the D gene could be TRBD1 or TRBD2 (5 bases each). The germline V gene encodes CDR1 SGHRS and CDR2 YFSETQ. This CDR3 has 15 residues. V lost 4 bases and J lost 0, with 12 bases in between. DNA of the CDR3: TGCGCCAGCAGCCCCGGGACGACTAGCACAGATACGCAGTATTTT. Its translation is CASSPGTTSTDTQYF.

Here the CDR3 DNA reads TGTGCCAGCAGCCAATCAGGGTTAAGCACCGGGGAGCTGTTTTTT. It is translated as CASSQSGLSTGELFF. V gene TRBV16 combines with J gene TRBJ2-2, with D hard to call. V was trimmed by 0 bases and J by 4 bases, leaving 9 bases between them. From germline, CDR1 is KGHSY and CDR2 FQNENV. The length of the CDR3 is 15 residues.

The chain recombines TRBV29-1 with TRBJ1-1; a possible D gene is TRBD1 (5 bases). Trimming stripped 2 bases from V and 7 bases from J, with 14 bases between. Germline lookup yields CDR1 SQVTM and CDR2 ANQGSEA. This CDR3 comprises 13 residues. CDR3 bases: TGCAGCGTTGAAAAGCGCCAGGGAAATGAAGCTTTCTTT. This translates into CSVEKRQGNEAFF.